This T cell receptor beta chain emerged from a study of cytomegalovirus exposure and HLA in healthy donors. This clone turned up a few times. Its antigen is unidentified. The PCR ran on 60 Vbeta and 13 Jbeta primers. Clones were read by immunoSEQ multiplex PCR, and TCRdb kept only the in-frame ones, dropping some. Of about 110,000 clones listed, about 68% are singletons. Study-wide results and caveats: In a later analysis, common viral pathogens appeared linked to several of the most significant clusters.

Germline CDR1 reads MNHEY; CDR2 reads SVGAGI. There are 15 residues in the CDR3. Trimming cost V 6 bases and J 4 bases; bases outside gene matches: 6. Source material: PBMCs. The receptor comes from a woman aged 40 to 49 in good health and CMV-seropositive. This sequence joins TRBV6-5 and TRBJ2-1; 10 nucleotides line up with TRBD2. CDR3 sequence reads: CASRGGSGGYNEQFF. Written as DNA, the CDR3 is TGTGCCAGCAGGGGGGGTAGCGGGGGGTACAATGAGCAGTTCTTC.